These 10 T cell receptor beta chains share one sample of origin, sequenced in a study of cytomegalovirus exposure and HLA in healthy donors. 60 Vbeta and 13 Jbeta primers were used in PCR. TCRdb keeps only in-frame clones here, not all; method: immunoSEQ multiplex PCR. The top ten clones hold 5.6% of a sample with tens of thousands of clones, around four fifths of them seen once. Sequenced input: PBMCs. These receptors came from a woman between 18 and 29 years old in good health and CMV-seropositive.

The chain has TRBV4-1 and TRBJ2-7; 10 positions match TRBD2. Germline values: CDR1 MGHRA, CDR2 YSYEKL. With V trimmed by 4 bases and J by 5 bases, 11 bases remained unmatched. The CDR3 is made up of 16 amino acids. CDR3 DNA: TGCGCCAGCAGCCTAACCGCCGGGACTAGCGTCCACGAGCAGTACTTC. Encoded protein: CASSLTAGTSVHEQYF.

The gene calls are TRBV4-1 and TRBJ2-3; perhaps TRBD1 as D (5 bases). Trimming cost V 4 bases and J 4 bases, with 9 bases left between them. In germline, CDR1 is MGHRA, CDR2 YSYEKL. The CDR3 has 13 amino acids. Here the CDR3 DNA reads TGCGCCAGCAGCCGAGACAGATCAGATACGCAGTATTTT. The encoded protein is CASSRDRSDTQYF.

The chain combines TRBV5-6 with TRBJ1-2; 9 positions agree with TRBD1. Germline CDR1 reads SGHDT; CDR2 reads YYEEEE. CDR3 length: 14 residues. V dropped 0 bases and J dropped 13; count of bases not matched to a gene: 10. CDR3 loop: CASSLVPGQGLGTF. The CDR3 DNA reads TGTGCCAGCAGCTTGGTCCCGGGACAGGGACTCGGCACCTTC. Full variable domain (outside the CDR3, taken from reference TRBV5-6 and TRBJ1-2): DAGVTQSPTHLIKTRGQQVTLRCSPKSGHDTVSWYQQALGQGPQFIFQYYEEEERQRGNFPDRFSGHQFPNYSSELNVNALLLGDSALYLCASSLVPGQGLGTFGSGTRLTVV.

The chain has TRBV15 and TRBJ2-7, with TRBD1 matching 9 bases. Trimming cost V 8 bases and J 5 bases; bases outside gene matches: 7. Germline-derived CDR1 and CDR2 are LNHNV and YYDKDF (reference sequence). The CDR3 loop spans 13 amino acids. Here the CDR3 DNA reads TGTGCCACCCACGACAGGGGGGGTAACGAGCAGTACTTC. Its protein is CATHDRGGNEQYF.

The CDR3 nucleotides read TGTGCCAGCACCCCGTGGGGCCCAGATACGCAGTATTTT. It yields the protein CASTPWGPDTQYF. The gene calls are TRBV5-8 and TRBJ2-3; a possible D gene is TRBD1 (5 bases). Germline values: CDR1 SGHTS, CDR2 YDEGEE. Trimming took off 6 bases at V and 4 bases at J, with 12 bases between the two ends. The CDR3 length is 13 residues. Based on the CDR3 plus reference TRBV5-8 and TRBJ2-3, the full variable domain is EAGVTQSPTHLIKTRGQQATLRCSPISGHTSVYWYQQALGLGLQFLLWYDEGEERNRGNFPPRFSGRQFPNYSSELNVNALELEDSALYLCASTPWGPDTQYFGPGTRLTVL.

V is TRBV29-1 and J is TRBJ2-2; 8 bases match TRBD2. Looked up from germline, CDR1 is SQVTM and CDR2 is ANQGSEA. V lost 6 bases, J lost 4 bases, and 7 bases stayed unmatched. The CDR3 is 14 amino acids. CDR3 region: CSVRAGVGTGELFF. CDR3 nucleotide sequence: TGCAGCGTGCGAGCGGGAGTGGGCACCGGGGAGCTGTTTTTT.

This clone was counted only a few times. The V and J genes are TRBV28 and TRBJ1-4; tentatively, D is TRBD1 (5 bases). The V end was cut by 4 bases, the J end by 1 base, with 16 bases between. CDR3 length: 17 residues. Germline V gene sequence: CDR1 MDHEN, CDR2 SYDVKM. The CDR3 is CASSSGPQIVTNEKLFF. The CDR3 DNA reads as TGTGCCAGCAGTTCAGGGCCCCAGATCGTAACTAATGAAAAACTGTTTTTT.

The rearrangement links TRBV28 to TRBJ1-1; 9 bases line up with TRBD1. Germline-derived CDR1 and CDR2 are MDHEN and SYDVKM. The CDR3 is 15 residues long. The V and J ends lost 4 bases and 5 bases, in that order; junction bases with no gene match: 8. The CDR3 nucleotides are TGTGCCAGCAGTTCCTCCTCGACAGGGGGGACTGAAGCTTTCTTT. It is translated as CASSSSSTGGTEAFF.

The V and J genes are TRBV29-1 and TRBJ2-5; D not certain. The CDR3 sequence is 14 residues long. The V gene's germline CDR1 is SQVTM and CDR2 ANQGSEA. V gave up 2 bases and J gave up 0 bases, with 10 bases separating them. This CDR3 reads CSVESITDQETQYF. DNA for the CDR3: TGCAGCGTTGAATCAATAACAGACCAAGAGACCCAGTACTTC.

The genes are TRBV9 and TRBJ1-4; 7 nucleotides align to TRBD1. Germline V gives CDR1 SGDLS, CDR2 YYNGEE. V lost 3 bases, J lost 0 bases, and 2 bases stayed unmatched. The CDR3 sequence is 15 residues long. The CDR3 is CASSDRGTTNEKLFF. The CDR3 bases are TGTGCCAGCAGCGACAGGGGAACAACTAATGAAAAACTGTTTTTT. The entire variable domain, with the rest obtained from reference TRBV9 and TRBJ1-4, is as follows: DSGVTQTPKHLITATGQRVTLRCSPRSGDLSVYWYQQSLDQGLQFLIQYYNGEERAKGNILERFSAQQFPDLHSELNLSSLELGDSALYFCASSDRGTTNEKLFFGSGTQLSVL.